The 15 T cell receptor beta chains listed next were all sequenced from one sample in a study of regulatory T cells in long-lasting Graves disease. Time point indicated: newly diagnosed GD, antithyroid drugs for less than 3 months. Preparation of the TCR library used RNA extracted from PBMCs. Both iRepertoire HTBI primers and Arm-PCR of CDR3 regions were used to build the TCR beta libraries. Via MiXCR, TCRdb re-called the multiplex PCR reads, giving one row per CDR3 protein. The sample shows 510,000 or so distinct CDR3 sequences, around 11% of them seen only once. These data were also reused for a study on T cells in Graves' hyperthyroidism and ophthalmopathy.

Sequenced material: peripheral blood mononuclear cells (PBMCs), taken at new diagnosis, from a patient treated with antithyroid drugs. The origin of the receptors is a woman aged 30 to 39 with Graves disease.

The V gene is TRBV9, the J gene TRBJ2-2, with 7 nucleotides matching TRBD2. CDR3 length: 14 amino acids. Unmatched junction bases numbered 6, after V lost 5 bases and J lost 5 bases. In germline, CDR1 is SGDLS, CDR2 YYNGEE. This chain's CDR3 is CASRGGRNTGELFF. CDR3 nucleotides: TGTGCCAGCAGAGGCGGGAGAAATACCGGGGAGCTGTTTTTT. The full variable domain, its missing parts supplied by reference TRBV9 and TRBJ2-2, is DSGVTQTPKHLITATGQRVTLRCSPRSGDLSVYWYQQSLDQGLQFLIQYYNGEERAKGNILERFSAQQFPDLHSELNLSSLELGDSALYFCASRGGRNTGELFFGEGSRLTVL.

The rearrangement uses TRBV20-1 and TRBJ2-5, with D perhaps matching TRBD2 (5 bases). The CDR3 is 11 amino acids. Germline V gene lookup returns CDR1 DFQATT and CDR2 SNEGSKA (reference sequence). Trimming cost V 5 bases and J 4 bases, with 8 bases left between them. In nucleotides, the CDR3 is TGCAGTGCTGGGAGTGGAGAGACCCAGTACTTC. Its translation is CSAGSGETQYF.

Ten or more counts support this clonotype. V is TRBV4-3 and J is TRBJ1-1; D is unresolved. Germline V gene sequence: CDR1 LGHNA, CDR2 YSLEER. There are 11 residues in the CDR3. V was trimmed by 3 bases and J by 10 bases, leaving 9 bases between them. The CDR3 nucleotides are TGCGCCAGCAGCCATTTCGGCCGAGCTTTCTTT. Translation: CASSHFGRAFF.

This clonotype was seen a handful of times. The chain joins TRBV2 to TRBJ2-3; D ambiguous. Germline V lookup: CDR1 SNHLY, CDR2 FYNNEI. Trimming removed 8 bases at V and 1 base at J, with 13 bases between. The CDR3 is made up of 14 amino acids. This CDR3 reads CASRRVWGTDTQYF. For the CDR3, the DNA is TGTGCCAGCCGTCGAGTTTGGGGCACAGATACGCAGTATTTT.

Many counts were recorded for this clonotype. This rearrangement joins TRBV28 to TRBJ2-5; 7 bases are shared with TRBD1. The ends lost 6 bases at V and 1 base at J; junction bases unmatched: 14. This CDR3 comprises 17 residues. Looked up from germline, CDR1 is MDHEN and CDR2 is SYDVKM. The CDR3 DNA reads TGTGCCAGCAGCTCGATATTGGACAGGTCCTCCCAAGAGACCCAGTACTTC. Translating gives CASSSILDRSSQETQYF.

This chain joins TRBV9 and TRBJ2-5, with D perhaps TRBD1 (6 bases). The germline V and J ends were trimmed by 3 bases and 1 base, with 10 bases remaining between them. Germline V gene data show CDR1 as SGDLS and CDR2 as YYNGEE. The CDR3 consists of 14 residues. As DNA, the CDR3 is TGTGCCAGCAGCGCTGGGACAAGCCAAGAGACCCAGTACTTC. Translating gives CASSAGTSQETQYF.

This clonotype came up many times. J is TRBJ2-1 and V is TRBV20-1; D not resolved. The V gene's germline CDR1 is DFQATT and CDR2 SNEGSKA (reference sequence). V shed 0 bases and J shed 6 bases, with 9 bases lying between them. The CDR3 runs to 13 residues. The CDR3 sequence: CSARDTVINEQFF. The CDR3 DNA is TGCAGTGCTAGAGATACGGTGATCAATGAGCAGTTCTTC.

CDR3 region: CSARGGSPEQYF. The CDR3 region has the DNA TGCAGTGCTAGAGGGGGGTCCCCCGAGCAGTACTTC. This chain connects TRBV20-1 to TRBJ2-7; D tentatively fits TRBD1 or TRBD2 (5 bases each). This CDR3 region has 12 residues. V was pared by 1 base and J by 6 bases, with 10 bases between. Germline values: CDR1 DFQATT, CDR2 SNEGSKA (reference sequence).

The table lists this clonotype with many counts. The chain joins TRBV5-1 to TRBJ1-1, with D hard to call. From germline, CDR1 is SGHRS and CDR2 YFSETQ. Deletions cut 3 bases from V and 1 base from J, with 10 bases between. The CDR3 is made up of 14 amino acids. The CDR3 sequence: CASSWTKRNTEAFF. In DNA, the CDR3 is TGCGCCAGCAGCTGGACCAAAAGGAACACTGAAGCTTTCTTT.

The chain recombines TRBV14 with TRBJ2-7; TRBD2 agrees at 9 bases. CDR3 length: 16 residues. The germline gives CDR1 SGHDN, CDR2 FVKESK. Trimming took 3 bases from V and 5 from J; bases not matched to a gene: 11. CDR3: CASSQELAGAIHEQYF. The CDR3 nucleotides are TGTGCCAGCAGCCAGGAATTAGCGGGAGCAATCCACGAGCAGTACTTC.

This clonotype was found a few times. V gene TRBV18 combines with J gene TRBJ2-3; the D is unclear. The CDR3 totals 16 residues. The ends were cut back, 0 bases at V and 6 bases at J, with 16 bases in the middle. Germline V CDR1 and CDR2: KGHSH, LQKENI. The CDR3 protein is CASSPPSSAPSDTQYF. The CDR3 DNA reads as TGTGCCAGCTCACCACCGAGTAGTGCCCCCAGCGATACGCAGTATTTT.

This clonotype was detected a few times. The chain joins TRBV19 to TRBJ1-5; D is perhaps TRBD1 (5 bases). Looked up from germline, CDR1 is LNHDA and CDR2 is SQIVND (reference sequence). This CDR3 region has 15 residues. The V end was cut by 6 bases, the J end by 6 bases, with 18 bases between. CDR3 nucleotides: TGTGCCAGTAGCTTGCCGGGACTGCGGCCTCAGCCCCAGCATTTT. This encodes CASSLPGLRPQPQHF. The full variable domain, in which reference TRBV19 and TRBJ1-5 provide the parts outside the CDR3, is DGGITQSPKYLFRKEGQNVTLSCEQNLNHDAMYWYRQDPGQGLRLIYYSQIVNDFQKGDIAEGYSVSREKKESFPLTVTSAQKNPTAFYLCASSLPGLRPQPQHFGDGTRLSIL.

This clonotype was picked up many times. CDR3 coding DNA: TGTGCCAGCAGTCCGAGGGGGACAGGGTGGTACGAGCAGTACTTC. This sequence encodes CASSPRGTGWYEQYF. V and J are TRBV6-1 and TRBJ2-7; 9 bases are a match to TRBD1. The CDR3 runs 15 residues. The junction had 9 bases not matched to a gene; V was cut back by 5 bases and J by 4 bases. Germline values: CDR1 MNHNS, CDR2 SASEGT.

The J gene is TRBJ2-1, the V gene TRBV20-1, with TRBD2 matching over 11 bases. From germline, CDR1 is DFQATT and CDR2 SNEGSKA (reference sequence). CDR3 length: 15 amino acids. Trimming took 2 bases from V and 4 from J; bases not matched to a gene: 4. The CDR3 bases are TGCAGTGCTAGATCGGGACTAGCGGAGTACAATGAGCAGTTCTTC. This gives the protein CSARSGLAEYNEQFF.

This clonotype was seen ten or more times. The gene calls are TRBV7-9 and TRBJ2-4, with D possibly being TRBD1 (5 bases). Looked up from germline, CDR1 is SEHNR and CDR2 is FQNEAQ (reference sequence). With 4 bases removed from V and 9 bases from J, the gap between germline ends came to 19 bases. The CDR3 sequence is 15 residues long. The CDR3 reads CASSSGFGEKGIQYF. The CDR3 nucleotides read TGTGCCAGCAGCTCAGGGTTTGGGGAAAAAGGCATTCAGTACTTC.